This TCR beta chain came from a study of T cell responses to AZD1222 COVID-19 vaccine. Per germline, CDR1 MNHEY and CDR2 SVGAGI. V was shortened by 8 bases and J by 4 bases, with 8 bases between the two germline ends. This CDR3 spans 11 amino acids. Repertoires were generated with immunoSEQ multiplex PCR, while TCRdb's copy carries only in-frame clones and drops some. The table has 200,000 or so clones, just under 90% seen once; the top ten hold 5% to 7%. The J gene is TRBJ1-2, the V gene TRBV6-5; perhaps TRBD1 as D (5 bases). Material: peripheral blood, obtained on day 0 of AZD1222 vaccination. This TCR was sampled from an adult in good health. The CDR3 protein is CASGTVYGYTF. CDR3 in DNA: TGTGCCAGCGGGACTGTCTATGGCTACACCTTC.